A single sample gave rise to the 16 T cell receptor beta chains below, sequenced in a study of early T cells in non-severe SARS-CoV-2 infection. One entry per CDR3 protein results from TCRdb running MiXCR on the 5' RACE reads. The sample has approximately 9,100 distinct CDR3 sequences; about 5% are singletons. The sample consisted of whole blood. These receptors originate from an adult who was a healthcare worker with PCR-confirmed SARS-CoV-2 infection or an uninfected control (not recorded which).

The chain couples TRBV7-9 to TRBJ2-3; no firm D call. Germline V gene lookup returns CDR1 SEHNR and CDR2 FQNEAQ (reference sequence). Between the trimmed V and J ends, which lost 5 bases and 1 base, there was a span of 16 bases. This CDR3 has 16 amino acids. This chain's CDR3 is CASSPPDISGTDTQYF. In DNA form, the CDR3 reads TGTGCCAGCAGCCCTCCCGACATCTCCGGCACAGATACGCAGTATTTT. The variable domain in full, completed from reference TRBV7-9 and TRBJ2-3, reads DTGVSQNPRHKITKRGQNVTFRCDPISEHNRLYWYRQTLGQGPEFLTYFQNEAQLEKSRLLSDRFSAERPKGSFSTLEIQRTEQGDSAMYLCASSPPDISGTDTQYFGPGTRLTVL.

This clonotype is categorized as medium-sized (0.01 to 0.1%). The J gene is TRBJ1-5, the V gene TRBV30; the D is unclear. The ends were cut back, 2 bases at V and 1 base at J, with 9 bases in the middle. Germline CDR1 is GTSNPN and CDR2 is SVGIG (reference sequence). The length of the CDR3 is 14 residues. In DNA form, the CDR3 reads TGTGCCTGGAGTAAGGGAATCAGCAATCAGCCCCAGCATTTT. Its translation: CAWSKGISNQPQHF.

This clonotype was found many times. The chain uses TRBV11-3 and TRBJ2-3; D call uncertain. Germline CDR1 reads SGHNT; CDR2 reads YENEEA. The CDR3 is 14 amino acids. Trimming left V 3 bases short and J 2 bases short, with 9 bases between. The CDR3 DNA sequence: TGTGCCAGCAGCTTGGGCCAGAACACAGATACGCAGTATTTT. Translation: CASSLGQNTDTQYF.

This clonotype was counted only a few times. The genes are TRBV7-3 and TRBJ2-1, with TRBD2 as a possible D gene (5 bases). The CDR3 is made up of 13 amino acids. Germline V gives CDR1 SGHTA, CDR2 FQGTGA. Trimming left V 5 bases short and J 7 bases short, with 12 bases between. The CDR3 here is CASSPRGANEQFF. The CDR3 DNA follows: TGTGCCAGCAGCCCCCGGGGAGCGAATGAGCAGTTCTTC.

By share, this clonotype counts as medium-sized (0.01 to 0.1%). The chain couples TRBV9 to TRBJ2-7; D might be TRBD1 (5 bases). This CDR3 has 15 amino acids. The germline CDR1 and CDR2 sequences are SGDLS and YYNGEE. V gave up 0 bases and J gave up 6 bases, with 16 bases separating them. DNA of the CDR3: TGTGCCAGCAGCGTAGGTGGGGCGCGTAGGGCCGAGCAGTACTTC. Protein product: CASSVGGARRAEQYF.

By share, this clonotype ranks as medium-sized. The rearrangement uses TRBV24-1 and TRBJ2-5; 10 bases align to TRBD1. The length of the CDR3 is 15 residues. After removal of 3 bases from V and 2 bases from J, the junction contained 2 bases not matched to a gene. The V gene's germline CDR1 is KGHDR and CDR2 SFDVKD. The CDR3 protein is CATSDGGQGQETQYF. The CDR3 coding sequence is TGTGCCACCAGTGATGGGGGACAGGGGCAAGAGACCCAGTACTTC.

Within the sample, this clonotype is medium-sized. The chain uses TRBV5-6 and TRBJ2-1; D possibly corresponds to TRBD2 (6 bases). V dropped 0 bases and J dropped 7 bases, with 17 bases sitting between them. Germline assignment: CDR1 SGHDT and CDR2 YYEEEE. CDR3 length equals 16 residues. The CDR3 is CASSLAAGGRWNEQFF. The CDR3 DNA reads as TGTGCCAGCAGCTTGGCCGCAGGAGGGAGGTGGAATGAGCAGTTCTTC.

This clonotype is medium-sized within its sample. The chain employs TRBV9 and TRBJ1-1, with no clear D. This CDR3 is 15 amino acids long. Trimming took 0 bases from V and 7 from J, leaving 16 bases between them. CDR1 is SGDLS, CDR2 YYNGEE, per germline. The CDR3 coding sequence is TGTGCCAGCAGCGTAGGTCTTGGTGGGTACCATGAAGCTTTCTTT. It translates to CASSVGLGGYHEAFF.

This clonotype was found many times. The chain carries TRBV7-8 and TRBJ2-3; 7 nucleotides agree with TRBD2. The CDR3 runs 14 residues. Trimming cost V 3 bases and J 5 bases; bases outside gene matches: 5. The germline CDR1 and CDR2 sequences are SGHVS and FQNEAQ. The CDR3 DNA reads as TGTGCCAGCAGCTTGGGTCGGGAGGAAGATACGCAGTATTTT. This codes for CASSLGREEDTQYF.

This clonotype was detected many times. V gene TRBV5-1 combines with J gene TRBJ2-7, with 11 bases matching TRBD2. The CDR3 extends over 13 amino acids. V trimming: 3 bases; J trimming: 10 bases; junction bases outside the gene matches: 6. CDR1 and CDR2 from the germline V gene are SGHRS and YFSETQ. As DNA, the CDR3 is TGCGCCAGCAGCTCGGGACTAGCGGAAGAACAGTACTTC. Translated: CASSSGLAEEQYF.

This clonotype is medium-sized within its sample. The CDR3 sequence is CATSRVPSGRDTQYF. CDR3 bases: TGTGCCACCAGCAGAGTACCTAGCGGGAGGGATACGCAGTATTTT. The chain carries TRBV15 and TRBJ2-3; 11 positions agree with TRBD2. V was clipped by 1 base and J by 6 bases; unmatched bases: 3. This CDR3 has 15 residues. The V gene's germline CDR1 is LNHNV and CDR2 YYDKDF (reference sequence).

This clonotype was found many times. The rearrangement joins TRBV4-3 to TRBJ1-4; D not certain. The CDR3 covers 13 residues. V was cut by 2 bases and J by 8 bases, with 9 bases left in between. Germline values: CDR1 LGHNA, CDR2 YSLEER. DNA for the CDR3: TGCGCCAGCAGCCAAACGTACGGGGAAAAACTGTTTTTT. This codes for CASSQTYGEKLFF.

The CDR3 bases are TGCAGTGCTAGAGATTCCTTGGCGCCCTTCAGCGGGAGGACAGATACGCAGTATTTT. Amino acids: CSARDSLAPFSGRTDTQYF. The gene calls are TRBV20-1 and TRBJ2-3; TRBD2 agrees at 9 bases. Germline CDR1 reads DFQATT; CDR2 reads SNEGSKA (reference sequence). J gave up 3 bases and V 0 bases, and 16 bases lay outside the gene matches. The CDR3 sequence is 19 residues long.

This clonotype was seen ten or more times. The chain uses TRBV6-5 and TRBJ2-3; D unresolved. The ends were cut back, 0 bases at V and 5 bases at J, with 9 bases in the middle. Germline-derived CDR1 and CDR2 are MNHEY and SVGAGI. This CDR3 contains 14 residues. The CDR3 sequence is CASSYSIRGDTQYF. In DNA, the CDR3 is TGTGCCAGCAGTTACTCGATACGCGGAGATACGCAGTATTTT.

By proportion, this clonotype is medium-sized (0.01 to 0.1%). The chain links TRBV7-9 to TRBJ1-1; a possible D gene is TRBD1 (6 bases). The CDR3 is 15 residues long. The germline V gene has CDR1 SEHNR and CDR2 FQNEAQ (reference sequence). V was trimmed by 3 bases and J by 3 bases, leaving 14 bases between them. Written as DNA, the CDR3 is TGTGCCAGCAGCTTGGGACACAGGAAAGACACTGAAGCTTTCTTT. This gives the protein CASSLGHRKDTEAFF.

Concerning this clonotype itself: Possible read error: a much larger clone is one base away. The chain recombines TRBV20-1 with TRBJ2-7; no firm D call. V shed 1 base and J shed 4 bases, with 11 bases lying between them. CDR1 is DFQATT and CDR2 is SNEGSKA in the germline V gene (reference sequence). This CDR3 is 13 amino acids long. CDR3 sequence (DNA): TGCAGTGCTAGAGGGGGTAGGAGTTACGAGCAGTACTTC. The encoded protein is CSARGGRSYEQYF.